Below are 5 T cell receptor beta chains sequenced from a single sample in a study of vaccination effects on CD4 cells after COVID-19. Viral peptide pool expansion of antigen-specific CD4+ T cells preceded sequencing in the ViraFEST assay. Following 10 days of culture, CD4+ T cells were isolated. Convalescent patients had PCR-confirmed SARS-CoV-2 infection between March and December 2020. These receptors' antigens are unknown. The assay was immunoSEQ multiplex PCR, and TCRdb's table has in-frame clones only and misses some. The profile shows around 40,000 clones, around 72% of them singletons. The sequenced sample was CD4+ T cells from PBMCs cultured with a peptide pool, obtained before COVID-19 vaccination. These receptors all come from a human donor who had a prior SARS-CoV-2 infection.

This sequence joins TRBV15 and TRBJ1-5; D unresolved. Germline CDR1 and CDR2: LNHNV and YYDKDF (reference sequence). The ends were cut back, 0 bases at V and 7 bases at J, with 10 bases in the middle. This CDR3 comprises 14 residues. CDR3 residues: CATSRDKPGQPQHF. CDR3 DNA sequence: TGTGCCACCAGCAGAGATAAACCCGGACAGCCCCAGCATTTT.

V gene TRBV6-5 combines with J gene TRBJ2-3, with TRBD2 as a possible D gene (6 bases). In germline, CDR1 is MNHEY, CDR2 SVGAGI. Between the trimmed V and J ends, which lost 5 bases and 5 bases, there was a span of 14 bases. The CDR3 has 14 residues. This chain's CDR3 is CASSTLGLLDTQYF. The CDR3 DNA reads as TGTGCCAGCAGTACCCTGGGACTGTTAGATACGCAGTATTTT.

The chain carries TRBV2 and TRBJ2-7; D is unclear. This CDR3 is built from 14 residues. Trimming removed 3 bases at V and 0 bases at J, with 9 bases between. CDR1 is SNHLY, CDR2 FYNNEI, per germline. This chain's CDR3 is CASSDFPSSYEQYF. As DNA, the CDR3 is TGTGCCAGCAGTGATTTTCCCAGCTCCTACGAGCAGTACTTC. Full variable domain (remainder filled in from reference TRBV2 and TRBJ2-7): EPEVTQTPSHQVTQMGQEVILRCVPISNHLYFYWYRQILGQKVEFLVSFYNNEISEKSEIFDDQFSVERPDGSNFTLKIRSTKLEDSAMYFCASSDFPSSYEQYFGPGTRLTVT.

This CDR3 is CAWTRTGGGFLANYGYTF. The CDR3 nucleotides read TGTGCCTGGACCCGGACAGGAGGAGGGTTCTTAGCTAACTATGGCTACACCTTC. The rearrangement links TRBV30 to TRBJ1-2, with 7 bases fitting TRBD1. The junction had 17 bases not matched to a gene; V was cut back by 4 bases and J by 0 bases. The length of the CDR3 is 18 residues. The germline gives CDR1 GTSNPN, CDR2 SVGIG (reference sequence).

The chain carries TRBV11-3 and TRBJ1-2; D perhaps matches TRBD1 (5 bases). Germline V CDR1 and CDR2: SGHNT, YENEEA. CDR3 length: 14 residues. The V end was cut by 1 base, the J end by 6 bases, with 12 bases between. The DNA for the CDR3 is TGTGCCAGCAGCTTAGTCGCGACAGTGGATGGCTACACCTTC. Translated, it gives CASSLVATVDGYTF.